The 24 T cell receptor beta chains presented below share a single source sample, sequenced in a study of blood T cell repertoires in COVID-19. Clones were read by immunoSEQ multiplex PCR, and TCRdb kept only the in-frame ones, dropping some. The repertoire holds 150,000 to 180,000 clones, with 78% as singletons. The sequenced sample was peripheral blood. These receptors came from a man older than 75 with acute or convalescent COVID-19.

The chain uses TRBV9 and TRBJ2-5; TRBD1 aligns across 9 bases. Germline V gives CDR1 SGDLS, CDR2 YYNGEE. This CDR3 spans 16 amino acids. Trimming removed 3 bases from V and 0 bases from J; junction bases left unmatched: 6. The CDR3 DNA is TGTGCCAGCAGCGGGCGCCGGGACAGGGACCAAGAGACCCAGTACTTC. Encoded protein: CASSGRRDRDQETQYF.

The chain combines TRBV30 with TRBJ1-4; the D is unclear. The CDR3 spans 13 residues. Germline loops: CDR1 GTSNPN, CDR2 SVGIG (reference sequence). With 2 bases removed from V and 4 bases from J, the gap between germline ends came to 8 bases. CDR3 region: CAWSWQDNEKLFF. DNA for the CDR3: TGTGCCTGGAGTTGGCAGGATAATGAAAAACTGTTTTTT.

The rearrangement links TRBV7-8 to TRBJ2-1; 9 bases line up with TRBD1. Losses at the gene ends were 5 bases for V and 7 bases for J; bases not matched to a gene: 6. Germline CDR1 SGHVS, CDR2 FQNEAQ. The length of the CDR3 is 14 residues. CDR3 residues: CASSQGQGLNEQFF. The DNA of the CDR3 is TGTGCCAGCAGCCAGGGACAGGGTTTGAATGAGCAGTTCTTC.

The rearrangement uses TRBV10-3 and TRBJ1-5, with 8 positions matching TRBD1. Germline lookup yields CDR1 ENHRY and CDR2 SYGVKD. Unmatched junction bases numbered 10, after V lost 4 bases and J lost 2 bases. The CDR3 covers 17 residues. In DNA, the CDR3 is TGTGCCATCAGTGGGACAGGGCCGCTAGTGGGCAATCAGCCCCAGCATTTT. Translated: CAISGTGPLVGNQPQHF.

The CDR3 sequence: CASSFNVPREGQPQHF. In nucleotides, the CDR3 is TGTGCCAGCAGTTTCAACGTTCCCAGGGAGGGTCAGCCCCAGCATTTT. This rearrangement joins TRBV27 to TRBJ1-5; D possibly corresponds to TRBD1 (5 bases). CDR1 and CDR2 (germline): MNHEY, SMNVEV (reference sequence). The germline V and J ends were trimmed by 3 bases and 6 bases, with 18 bases remaining between them. The CDR3 runs to 16 residues.

The CDR3 sequence: CSASVFGGNGYTF. CDR3 coding DNA: TGCAGTGCTAGTGTTTTTGGAGGGAATGGCTACACCTTC. The V gene is TRBV20-1, the J gene TRBJ1-2; D gene uncertain. V lost 3 bases and J 6 bases, leaving 14 bases between the germline ends. Germline CDR1 reads DFQATT; CDR2 reads SNEGSKA (reference sequence). The CDR3 is 13 amino acids.

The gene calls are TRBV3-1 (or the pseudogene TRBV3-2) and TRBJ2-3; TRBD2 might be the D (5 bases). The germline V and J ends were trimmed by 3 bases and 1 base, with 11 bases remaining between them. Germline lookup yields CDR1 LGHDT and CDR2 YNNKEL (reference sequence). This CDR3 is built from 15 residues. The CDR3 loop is CASSHQRKGTDTQYF. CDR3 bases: TGTGCCAGCAGCCATCAGCGGAAGGGCACAGATACGCAGTATTTT.

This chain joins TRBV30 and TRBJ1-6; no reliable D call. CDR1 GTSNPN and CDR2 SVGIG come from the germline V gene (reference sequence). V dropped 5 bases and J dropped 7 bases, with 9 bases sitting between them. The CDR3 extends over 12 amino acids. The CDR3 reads CAWGGINSPLHF. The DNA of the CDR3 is TGTGCCTGGGGCGGGATCAATTCACCCCTCCACTTT.

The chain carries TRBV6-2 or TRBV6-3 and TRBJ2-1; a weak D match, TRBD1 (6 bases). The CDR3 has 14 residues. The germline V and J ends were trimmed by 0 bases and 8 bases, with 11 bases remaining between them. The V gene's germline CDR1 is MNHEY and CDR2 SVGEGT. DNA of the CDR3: TGTGCCAGCAGTTACTCACAGGGTTATCATGAGCAGTTCTTC. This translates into CASSYSQGYHEQFF.

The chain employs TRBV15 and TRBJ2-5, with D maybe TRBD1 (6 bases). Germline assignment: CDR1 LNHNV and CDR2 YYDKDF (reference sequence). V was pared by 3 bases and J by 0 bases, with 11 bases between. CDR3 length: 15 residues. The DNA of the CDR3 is TGTGCCACCAGCAGTGACCGGGACAACCAAGAGACCCAGTACTTC. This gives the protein CATSSDRDNQETQYF. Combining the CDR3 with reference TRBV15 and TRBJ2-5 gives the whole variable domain DAMVIQNPRYQVTQFGKPVTLSCSQTLNHNVMYWYQQKSSQAPKLLFHYYDKDFNNEADTPDNFQSRRPNTSFCFLDIRSPGLGDTAMYLCATSSDRDNQETQYFGPGTRLLVL.

CDR3 in amino acids: CASSSTGVPNEKLFF. The CDR3 DNA follows: TGCGCCAGCAGCTCGACAGGGGTTCCTAATGAAAAACTGTTTTTT. The V and J genes are TRBV5-1 and TRBJ1-4; 8 bases agree with TRBD1. The CDR3 extends over 15 amino acids. Germline V CDR1 and CDR2: SGHRS, YFSETQ. The trim removed 3 bases at V and 3 bases at J, leaving 4 bases unmatched. The complete variable domain, with remaining parts taken from reference TRBV5-1 and TRBJ1-4, reads KAGVTQTPRYLIKTRGQQVTLSCSPISGHRSVSWYQQTPGQGLQFLFEYFSETQRNKGNFPGRFSGRQFSNSRSEMNVSTLELGDSALYLCASSSTGVPNEKLFFGSGTQLSVL.

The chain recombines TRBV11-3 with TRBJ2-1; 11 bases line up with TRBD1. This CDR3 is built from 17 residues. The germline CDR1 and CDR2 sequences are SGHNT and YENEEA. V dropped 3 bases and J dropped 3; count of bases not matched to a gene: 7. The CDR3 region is CASSFGTGTGGYNEQFF. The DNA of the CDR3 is TGTGCCAGCAGCTTCGGAACCGGGACAGGGGGCTACAATGAGCAGTTCTTC.

The CDR3 sequence: CASSGQGGASYNEQFF. The CDR3 DNA reads as TGTGCCAGCAGCGGGCAAGGGGGGGCGAGTTACAATGAGCAGTTCTTC. The chain links TRBV11-3 to TRBJ2-1, with a possible D match to TRBD2 (7 bases). CDR3 length equals 16 residues. Trimming pared 5 bases from V and 4 bases from J, leaving 18 bases between. Per germline, CDR1 SGHNT and CDR2 YENEEA. Together with reference TRBV11-3 and TRBJ2-1, the CDR3 gives the full variable domain: EAGVVQSPRYKIIEKKQPVAFWCNPISGHNTLYWYLQNLGQGPELLIRYENEEAVDDSQLPKDRFSAERLKGVDSTLKIQPAELGDSAVYLCASSGQGGASYNEQFFGPGTRLTVL.

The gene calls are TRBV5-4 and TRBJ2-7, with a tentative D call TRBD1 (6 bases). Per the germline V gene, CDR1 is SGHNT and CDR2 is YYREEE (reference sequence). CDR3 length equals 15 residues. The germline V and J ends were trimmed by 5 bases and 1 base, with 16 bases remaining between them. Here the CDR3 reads CASSLTQQGSYEQYF. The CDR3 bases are TGTGCCAGCAGTCTCACCCAGCAGGGGTCCTACGAGCAGTACTTC.

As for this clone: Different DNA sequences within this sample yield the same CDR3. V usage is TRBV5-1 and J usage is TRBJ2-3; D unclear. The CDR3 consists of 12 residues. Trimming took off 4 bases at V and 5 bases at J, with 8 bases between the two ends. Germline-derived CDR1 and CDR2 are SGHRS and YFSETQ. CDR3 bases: TGCGCCAGCAGCGAACCCGGAGATACGCAGTATTTT. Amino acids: CASSEPGDTQYF.

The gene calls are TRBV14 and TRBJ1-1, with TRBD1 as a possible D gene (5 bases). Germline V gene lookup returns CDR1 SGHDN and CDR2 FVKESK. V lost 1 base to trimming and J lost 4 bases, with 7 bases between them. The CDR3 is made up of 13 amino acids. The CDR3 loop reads CASSQGRGTEAFF. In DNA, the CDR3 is TGTGCCAGCAGCCAAGGGAGGGGCACTGAAGCTTTCTTT.

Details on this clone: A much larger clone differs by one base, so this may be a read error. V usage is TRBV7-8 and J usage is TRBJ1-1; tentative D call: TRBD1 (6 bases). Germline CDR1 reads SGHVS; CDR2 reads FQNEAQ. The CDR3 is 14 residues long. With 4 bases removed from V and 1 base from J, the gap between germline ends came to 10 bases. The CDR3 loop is CASSWGRENTEAFF. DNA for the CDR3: TGTGCCAGCAGCTGGGGGCGAGAGAACACTGAAGCTTTCTTT.

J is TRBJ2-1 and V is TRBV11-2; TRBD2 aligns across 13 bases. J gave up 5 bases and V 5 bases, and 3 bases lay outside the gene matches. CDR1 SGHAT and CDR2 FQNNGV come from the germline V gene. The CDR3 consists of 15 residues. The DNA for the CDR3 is TGTGCCAGCAGCCTACTAGCGGGGGGGAACAATGAGCAGTTCTTC. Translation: CASSLLAGGNNEQFF.

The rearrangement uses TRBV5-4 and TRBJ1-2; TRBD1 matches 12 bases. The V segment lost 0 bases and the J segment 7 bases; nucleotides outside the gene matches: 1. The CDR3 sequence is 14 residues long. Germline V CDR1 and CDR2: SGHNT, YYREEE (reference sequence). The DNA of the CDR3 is TGTGCCAGCAGCTTGGTGGGACAGGGGGCTGGCTACACCTTC. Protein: CASSLVGQGAGYTF.

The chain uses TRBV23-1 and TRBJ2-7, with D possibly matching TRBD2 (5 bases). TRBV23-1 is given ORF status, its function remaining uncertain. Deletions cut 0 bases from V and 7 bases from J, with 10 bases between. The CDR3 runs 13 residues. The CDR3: CASSQSRDGEQYV. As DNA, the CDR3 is TGCGCCAGCAGTCAATCTCGGGATGGGGAGCAGTACGTC.

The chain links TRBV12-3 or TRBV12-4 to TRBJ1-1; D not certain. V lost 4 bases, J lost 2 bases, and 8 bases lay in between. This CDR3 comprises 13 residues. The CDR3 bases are TGTGCCAGCAGTTGGCGGAGCAACACTGAAGCTTTCTTT. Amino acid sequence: CASSWRSNTEAFF.

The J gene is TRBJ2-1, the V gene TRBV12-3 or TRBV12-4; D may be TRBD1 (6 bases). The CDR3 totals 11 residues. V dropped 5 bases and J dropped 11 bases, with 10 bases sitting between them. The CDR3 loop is CASSPGHKQFF. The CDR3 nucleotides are TGTGCCAGCAGTCCGGGACATAAGCAGTTCTTC.

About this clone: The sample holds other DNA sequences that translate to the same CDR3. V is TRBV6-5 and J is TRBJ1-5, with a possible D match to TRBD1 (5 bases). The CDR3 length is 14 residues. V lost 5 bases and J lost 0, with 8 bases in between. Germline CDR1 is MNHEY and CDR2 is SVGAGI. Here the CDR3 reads CASSLQGSNQPQHF. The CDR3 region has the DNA TGTGCCAGCAGTCTGCAGGGTAGCAATCAGCCCCAGCATTTT.

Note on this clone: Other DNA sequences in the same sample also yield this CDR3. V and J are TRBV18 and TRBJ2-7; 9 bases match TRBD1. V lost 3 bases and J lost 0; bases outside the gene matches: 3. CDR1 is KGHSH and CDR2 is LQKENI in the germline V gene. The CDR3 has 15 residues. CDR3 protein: CASSPGTGPSYEQYF. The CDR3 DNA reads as TGTGCCAGCTCACCTGGGACAGGGCCCTCCTACGAGCAGTACTTC. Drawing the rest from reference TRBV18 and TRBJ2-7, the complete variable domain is NAGVMQNPRHLVRRRGQEARLRCSPMKGHSHVYWYRQLPEEGLKFMVYLQKENIIDESGMPKERFSAEFPKEGPSILRIQQVVRGDSAAYFCASSPGTGPSYEQYFGPGTRLTVT.